Following are 24 T cell receptor beta chains from one sample sequenced in a study of T cell responses to AZD1222 COVID-19 vaccine. Here immunoSEQ multiplex PCR was the method, and the copy in TCRdb shows in-frame clones only, minus some. Of 95,000 to 150,000 clones in the sample, 70% to 90% were seen once. Sequences were derived from peripheral blood, sampled on day 0 of AZD1222 vaccination. These receptors were obtained from an adult in good health.

This clone was seen only once. The chain joins TRBV3-1 (or the pseudogene TRBV3-2) to TRBJ1-6; a possible D gene is TRBD1 (5 bases). Trimming removed 0 bases from V and 10 bases from J, with 13 bases in between. Per germline, CDR1 LGHDT and CDR2 YNNKEL (reference sequence). The CDR3 covers 15 residues. The CDR3 loop is CASSQEGTFLSPLHF. DNA of the CDR3: TGTGCCAGCAGCCAAGAAGGGACCTTCCTGTCACCCCTCCACTTT.

This rearrangement joins TRBV6-6 to TRBJ1-2, with a possible D match to TRBD1 (6 bases). This CDR3 spans 14 amino acids. Germline lookup yields CDR1 MNHNY and CDR2 SVGAGI (reference sequence). The ends were cut back, 6 bases at V and 7 bases at J, with 18 bases in the middle. The CDR3: CASSPSRGFGGYTF. The CDR3 nucleotides read TGTGCCAGCAGCCCCTCCAGGGGATTCGGTGGCTACACCTTC.

V gene TRBV4-1 combines with J gene TRBJ2-5, with 7 bases fitting TRBD2. There are 15 residues in the CDR3. Germline CDR1 MGHRA, CDR2 YSYEKL. Trimming removed 4 bases from V and 5 bases from J; junction bases left unmatched: 10. CDR3 residues: CASSPLETSRETQYF. The DNA of the CDR3 is TGCGCCAGCAGCCCCTTGGAGACTAGCCGGGAGACCCAGTACTTC.

In regard to this clone: One junction end does not reproduce the germline sequence, and a read error may be involved. The V gene is TRBV12-3 or TRBV12-4, the J gene TRBJ1-1, with D unresolved. There are 12 residues in the CDR3. The CDR3 DNA sequence: TGTGCCAGCATTTTATACCCCCTGGAAGCTTTCTTT. Protein sequence: CASILYPLEAFF.

The rearrangement uses TRBV9 and TRBJ1-6; TRBD1 matches at 8 bases. V lost 0 bases and J lost 9; bases outside the gene matches: 8. The CDR3 runs 16 residues. Per germline, CDR1 SGDLS and CDR2 YYNGEE. The CDR3: CASSVGPPGGGSPLHF. CDR3 coding DNA: TGTGCCAGCAGCGTAGGCCCACCAGGGGGCGGTTCACCCCTCCACTTT.

V gene TRBV19 combines with J gene TRBJ1-3; D is ambiguous. V dropped 3 bases and J dropped 0 bases, with 6 bases sitting between them. This CDR3 has 14 amino acids. The germline CDR1 and CDR2 sequences are LNHDA and SQIVND (reference sequence). The CDR3 sequence: CASSIESSGNTIYF. In nucleotides, the CDR3 is TGTGCCAGTAGTATTGAGAGCTCTGGAAACACCATATATTTT.

The chain couples TRBV5-6 to TRBJ2-1, with D possibly being TRBD1 or TRBD2 (5 bases each). Germline values: CDR1 SGHDT, CDR2 YYEEEE. This CDR3 has 16 amino acids. The V end was cut by 4 bases, the J end by 0 bases, with 14 bases between. The CDR3 bases are TGTGCCAGCAGCACTGATTGGGGGAGCTCCTACAATGAGCAGTTCTTC. Protein sequence: CASSTDWGSSYNEQFF. The complete variable domain, with remaining parts taken from reference TRBV5-6 and TRBJ2-1, reads DAGVTQSPTHLIKTRGQQVTLRCSPKSGHDTVSWYQQALGQGPQFIFQYYEEEERQRGNFPDRFSGHQFPNYSSELNVNALLLGDSALYLCASSTDWGSSYNEQFFGPGTRLTVL.

V gene TRBV9 combines with J gene TRBJ1-1; 8 positions agree with TRBD1. Per germline, CDR1 SGDLS and CDR2 YYNGEE. The CDR3 has 19 amino acids. The V and J ends lost 0 bases and 4 bases, in that order; junction bases with no gene match: 17. For the CDR3, the DNA is TGTGCCAGCAGCGTAGCCGGGGTTGGGTACGACAGGGGAGGCACTGAAGCTTTCTTT. Translated, it gives CASSVAGVGYDRGGTEAFF.

This clone occurred once. V usage is TRBV14 and J usage is TRBJ2-5; D is perhaps TRBD1 (5 bases). The V gene's germline CDR1 is SGHDN and CDR2 FVKESK. The CDR3 extends over 15 amino acids. The germline V and J ends were trimmed by 0 bases and 3 bases, with 11 bases remaining between them. This CDR3 reads CASSQDRTQKETQYF. The CDR3 nucleotides read TGTGCCAGCAGCCAAGATCGGACACAGAAAGAGACCCAGTACTTC.

This chain joins TRBV5-1 and TRBJ2-2; D is uncertain. This CDR3 contains 12 residues. Germline CDR1 is SGHRS and CDR2 is YFSETQ. The V and J ends lost 4 bases and 4 bases respectively, with 5 bases between them. CDR3 DNA: TGCGCCAGCAGCCCAATCACCGGGGAGCTGTTTTTT. Amino acid sequence: CASSPITGELFF.

This clone appeared once. The gene calls are TRBV6-5 and TRBJ1-1, with no clear D. Germline values: CDR1 MNHEY, CDR2 SVGAGI. This CDR3 contains 16 residues. V was clipped by 0 bases and J by 0 bases, with 11 bases between them. The DNA of the CDR3 is TGTGCCAGCAGTTACTCGTACGTTCAGGTGAACACTGAAGCTTTCTTT. Its translation: CASSYSYVQVNTEAFF.

The gene calls are TRBV19 and TRBJ1-5; weak D call: TRBD1 (5 bases). CDR1 is LNHDA, CDR2 SQIVND, per germline (reference sequence). This CDR3 contains 15 residues. V dropped 3 bases and J dropped 7 bases, with 16 bases sitting between them. CDR3 bases: TGTGCCAGTAGTATCGGGGGACGATCAGCCCAGCCCCAGCATTTT. Translation: CASSIGGRSAQPQHF.

This chain joins TRBV9 and TRBJ2-1; possibly TRBD1 for D (6 bases). Germline CDR1 reads SGDLS; CDR2 reads YYNGEE. Between the trimmed V and J ends, which lost 4 bases and 6 bases, there was a span of 17 bases. This CDR3 comprises 15 residues. CDR3 region: CASSPQGQAFNEQFF. CDR3 DNA: TGTGCCAGCAGCCCACAGGGACAAGCTTTCAATGAGCAGTTCTTC.

This clone came up once. The chain carries TRBV7-2 and TRBJ1-2; the match to TRBD1 covers 9 bases. CDR3 length: 15 residues. V was clipped by 5 bases and J by 4 bases; unmatched bases: 8. CDR1 is SGHTA and CDR2 is FQGNSA in the germline V gene. The CDR3 coding sequence is TGTGCCAGCAGCGCAAACAGGGGGCGCGGCTATGGCTACACCTTC. Protein product: CASSANRGRGYGYTF.

The V and J genes are TRBV27 and TRBJ2-7; D unresolved. Germline V gene data show CDR1 as MNHEY and CDR2 as SMNVEV (reference sequence). This CDR3 spans 14 amino acids. The V gene lost 0 bases and the J gene lost 3 bases, with 9 bases spanning the gap. The CDR3 coding sequence is TGTGCCAGCAGTTTATCGCTCAGCTACTACGAGCAGTACTTC. This gives the protein CASSLSLSYYEQYF.

The rearrangement uses TRBV5-4 and TRBJ1-1; 8 nucleotides agree with TRBD1. With V trimmed by 4 bases and J by 1 base, 9 bases remained unmatched. This CDR3 has 16 amino acids. Germline CDR1 SGHNT, CDR2 YYREEE (reference sequence). CDR3 sequence: CASSTNRGVKNTEAFF. The DNA for the CDR3 is TGTGCCAGCAGCACTAACAGGGGGGTCAAGAACACTGAAGCTTTCTTT.

Details on this clone: At the DNA level, this CDR3 is encoded by other sequences in the same sample as well. The rearrangement links TRBV18 to TRBJ1-2; 10 bases line up with TRBD1. The length of the CDR3 is 13 residues. In germline, CDR1 is KGHSH, CDR2 LQKENI. V shed 3 bases and J 7 bases; nucleotides not matched to a gene: 2. The CDR3 sequence is CASSPGQGTGYTF. The CDR3 coding sequence is TGTGCCAGCTCACCGGGACAGGGGACTGGCTACACCTTC.

The chain employs TRBV19 and TRBJ1-1, with 8 bases fitting TRBD1. The germline V gene has CDR1 LNHDA and CDR2 SQIVND (reference sequence). Trimming removed 6 bases from V and 1 base from J; junction bases left unmatched: 7. The CDR3 is made up of 15 amino acids. CDR3 residues: CASRVLDRANTEAFF. The CDR3 bases are TGTGCCAGTAGGGTACTGGACAGGGCGAACACTGAAGCTTTCTTT. The full variable domain, its missing parts supplied by reference TRBV19 and TRBJ1-1, is DGGITQSPKYLFRKEGQNVTLSCEQNLNHDAMYWYRQDPGQGLRLIYYSQIVNDFQKGDIAEGYSVSREKKESFPLTVTSAQKNPTAFYLCASRVLDRANTEAFFGQGTRLTVV.

The chain combines TRBV3-1 (or the pseudogene TRBV3-2) with TRBJ1-2; D gene uncertain. Germline-derived CDR1 and CDR2 are LGHDT and YNNKEL (reference sequence). V dropped 4 bases and J dropped 4 bases, with 13 bases sitting between them. The CDR3 length is 14 residues. The CDR3 reads CASSRQEISYGYTF. DNA for the CDR3: TGTGCCAGCAGCCGGCAGGAGATTTCCTATGGCTACACCTTC.

The rearrangement uses TRBV2 and TRBJ2-5; D ambiguous. CDR3 length: 12 residues. Between the trimmed V and J ends, which lost 5 bases and 2 bases, there was a span of 6 bases. Per the germline V gene, CDR1 is SNHLY and CDR2 is FYNNEI. CDR3 coding DNA: TGTGCCAGCAGTAGACCTCAAGAGACCCAGTACTTC. Protein: CASSRPQETQYF.

The V call is TRBV7-2, the J call TRBJ2-1; TRBD2 matches at 12 bases. Germline V gene lookup returns CDR1 SGHTA and CDR2 FQGNSA. Trimming at V came to 4 bases and at J to 3 bases, leaving 1 base not matched to a gene. The CDR3 runs 15 residues. In nucleotides, the CDR3 is TGTGCCAGCAGCTCTAGCGGGGGGGTCTACAATGAGCAGTTCTTC. This sequence encodes CASSSSGGVYNEQFF. The whole variable domain, filled in from reference TRBV7-2 and TRBJ2-1, reads GAGVSQSPSNKVTEKGKDVELRCDPISGHTALYWYRQSLGQGLEFLIYFQGNSAPDKSGLPSDRFSAERTGGSVSTLTIQRTQQEDSAVYLCASSSSGGVYNEQFFGPGTRLTVL.

This chain connects TRBV2 to TRBJ2-2; 11 nucleotides agree with TRBD1. With 2 bases clipped from V and 5 bases from J, the junction kept 10 bases outside the gene matches. CDR3 size: 18 residues. The germline V gene encodes CDR1 SNHLY and CDR2 FYNNEI. Written as DNA, the CDR3 is TGTGCCAGCAGTGAAATGGGACAGGGGGTTAGACGGACCGGGGAGCTGTTTTTT. It encodes CASSEMGQGVRRTGELFF.

V and J are TRBV6-1 and TRBJ2-2; possible D gene TRBD2, 6 bases. Germline CDR1 is MNHNS and CDR2 is SASEGT. The V end was cut by 1 base, the J end by 8 bases, with 11 bases between. This CDR3 spans 14 amino acids. Here the CDR3 DNA reads TGTGCCAGCAGTGAAGTGGGGGGTGCGGGGGAGCTGTTTTTT. Translated: CASSEVGGAGELFF.

The chain employs TRBV5-1 and TRBJ1-6; D remains ambiguous. V was trimmed by 0 bases and J by 0 bases, leaving 13 bases between them. The CDR3 has 18 amino acids. Germline V CDR1 and CDR2: SGHRS, YFSETQ. The CDR3 is CASSLGAASSSYNSPLHF. In DNA, the CDR3 is TGCGCCAGCAGCTTGGGGGCGGCCTCAAGCTCCTATAATTCACCCCTCCACTTT.